Following are 22 T cell receptor beta chains from one sample sequenced in a study of identical twins. TCRdb re-derived calls from the 5' RACE reads in MiXCR, one entry per CDR3 protein. This sample yields some 600,000 distinct CDR3 sequences, of which about 7% are seen a single time; approximately 1.5% belongs to the top ten. The same specimen was also included in a second study, on yellow fever vaccine responses in identical twins.

Sequenced input: PBMCs. Source of these receptors: a woman between 18 and 30 years old in good health.

This clonotype has just one count. The V call is TRBV29-1, the J call TRBJ2-5; tentative D call: TRBD1 (5 bases). The ends were cut back, 2 bases at V and 1 base at J, with 14 bases in the middle. CDR1 is SQVTM, CDR2 ANQGSEA, per germline. This CDR3 is 15 amino acids long. The chain's CDR3 is CSVEYPTETQETQYF. DNA of the CDR3: TGCAGCGTTGAATACCCGACAGAGACCCAAGAGACCCAGTACTTC.

In its sample, this clonotype was seen a few times. The chain joins TRBV7-2 to TRBJ2-1, with 10 nucleotides matching TRBD2. Germline V gives CDR1 SGHTA, CDR2 FQGNSA. This CDR3 has 17 residues. After removal of 2 bases from V and 4 bases from J, the junction contained 8 bases not matched to a gene. CDR3 sequence: CASSLHSSGSGYNEQFF. The CDR3 DNA sequence: TGTGCCAGCAGCTTACATTCTAGCGGGAGCGGTTACAATGAGCAGTTCTTC.

This clonotype has a handful of counts. J is TRBJ1-1 and V is TRBV7-2; perhaps TRBD1 as D (5 bases). CDR1 SGHTA and CDR2 FQGNSA come from the germline V gene. Trimming removed 7 bases at V and 0 bases at J, with 15 bases between. CDR3 length equals 15 residues. For the CDR3, the DNA is TGTGCCAGCACCCAAAGCGGGGGGATGAACACTGAAGCTTTCTTT. Protein product: CASTQSGGMNTEAFF.

This clonotype was detected a few times. V gene TRBV15 combines with J gene TRBJ2-5; 10 nucleotides align to TRBD1. Per the germline V gene, CDR1 is LNHNV and CDR2 is YYDKDF (reference sequence). This CDR3 is 16 amino acids long. J gave up 2 bases and V 6 bases, and 9 bases lay outside the gene matches. In nucleotides, the CDR3 is TGTGCCACCAGAACCATAGGACAGGGGGTACAAGAGACCCAGTACTTC. This codes for CATRTIGQGVQETQYF.

In this sample, this clonotype turned up a few times. The rearrangement links TRBV15 to TRBJ1-1, with TRBD1 as a possible D gene (6 bases). Looked up from germline, CDR1 is LNHNV and CDR2 is YYDKDF (reference sequence). Deletions cut 5 bases from V and 4 bases from J, with 11 bases between. CDR3 length: 13 amino acids. CDR3: CATSSGAFTEAFF. Written as DNA, the CDR3 is TGTGCCACCAGCTCAGGGGCGTTCACTGAAGCTTTCTTT.

This clonotype was seen repeatedly, ten times or more. The chain couples TRBV24-1 to TRBJ2-1; D is undetermined. Germline V gene data show CDR1 as KGHDR and CDR2 as SFDVKD. CDR3 length: 16 residues. Trimming removed 5 bases from V and 1 base from J, with 14 bases in between. The CDR3 DNA sequence: TGTGCCACCAGTGTCGTAAGTGGCGGATCCTACAATGAGCAGTTCTTC. Protein product: CATSVVSGGSYNEQFF.

The chain recombines TRBV10-3 with TRBJ2-1; 11 nucleotides agree with TRBD2. Trimming removed 4 bases from V and 6 bases from J; junction bases left unmatched: 2. The CDR3 is 14 residues long. Germline CDR1 reads ENHRY; CDR2 reads SYGVKD. In nucleotides, the CDR3 is TGTGCCATCAGTGGTAGCGGGGGGGTCAATGAGCAGTTCTTC. This codes for CAISGSGGVNEQFF.

Only a few counts were recorded for this clonotype. J is TRBJ2-7 and V is TRBV12-3 or TRBV12-4; tentative D call: TRBD1 (5 bases). Trimming stripped 2 bases from V and 2 bases from J, with 10 bases between. This CDR3 has 14 amino acids. The CDR3 protein is CASSLMQGTYEQYF. For the CDR3, the DNA is TGTGCCAGCAGTTTAATGCAGGGAACCTACGAGCAGTACTTC.

This rearrangement joins TRBV27 to TRBJ2-7, with 9 positions matching TRBD2. The CDR3 has 16 residues. Germline V CDR1 and CDR2: MNHEY, SMNVEV (reference sequence). V shed 2 bases, J shed 2 bases, and the junction held 7 bases outside the gene matches. CDR3 nucleotide sequence: TGTGCCAGCAGTTTACCCGGACTAGCGAGTACCTACGAGCAGTACGTC. Amino acids: CASSLPGLASTYEQYV.

A few counts support this clonotype. This chain joins TRBV2 and TRBJ2-3, with D maybe TRBD2 (5 bases). Between the trimmed V and J ends, which lost 3 bases and 1 base, there was a span of 11 bases. The CDR3 extends over 15 amino acids. Germline CDR1 is SNHLY and CDR2 is FYNNEI. The CDR3 DNA follows: TGTGCCAGCAGTGACACTAGTGGAGGCACAGATACGCAGTATTTT. Translation: CASSDTSGGTDTQYF. The whole variable domain, filled in from reference TRBV2 and TRBJ2-3, reads EPEVTQTPSHQVTQMGQEVILRCVPISNHLYFYWYRQILGQKVEFLVSFYNNEISEKSEIFDDQFSVERPDGSNFTLKIRSTKLEDSAMYFCASSDTSGGTDTQYFGPGTRLTVL.

CDR3 in DNA: TGTGCCAGCAGTTTTGTAGGCGGCTACGAGCAGTACGTC. The encoded protein is CASSFVGGYEQYV. V usage is TRBV28 and J usage is TRBJ2-7; D unclear. V lost 3 bases, J lost 3 bases, and 9 bases lay in between. CDR1 and CDR2 (germline): MDHEN, SYDVKM. The CDR3 extends over 13 amino acids.

The sample holds many counts of this clonotype. The rearrangement joins TRBV5-1 to TRBJ2-1, with 13 bases identical to TRBD2. CDR1 is SGHRS and CDR2 is YFSETQ in the germline V gene. Trimming cost V 4 bases and J 6 bases; bases outside gene matches: 7. The CDR3 contains 16 residues. In DNA, the CDR3 is TGCGCCAGCAGCCTCCCGGGACTAGCGGGGAGCAATGAGCAGTTCTTC. This codes for CASSLPGLAGSNEQFF.

The V call is TRBV7-6, the J call TRBJ2-6; 12 bases map to TRBD1. CDR3 length: 19 residues. The ends lost 5 bases at V and 1 base at J; junction bases unmatched: 9. Germline lookup yields CDR1 SGHVS and CDR2 FNYEAQ. DNA for the CDR3: TGTGCCAGCAGCCCGATCCCGGGACAGGGGGCGTCTGGGGCCAACGTCCTGACTTTC. Amino acid sequence: CASSPIPGQGASGANVLTF.

The genes are TRBV29-1 and TRBJ1-1, with D uncertain. The length of the CDR3 is 13 residues. The V end lost 6 bases, the J end lost 4 bases, and 15 bases lay between the germline ends. Germline-derived CDR1 and CDR2 are SQVTM and ANQGSEA. The CDR3 is CSVAPRLGTEAFF. CDR3 in DNA: TGCAGCGTCGCCCCCAGGCTGGGCACTGAAGCTTTCTTT.

This clonotype has ten or more counts. The genes are TRBV28 and TRBJ1-3, with D uncertain. This CDR3 spans 13 amino acids. Germline loops: CDR1 MDHEN, CDR2 SYDVKM. V lost 6 bases, J lost 0 bases, and 6 bases lay in between. The CDR3 region has the DNA TGTGCCAGCAGGCGAAGCTCTGGAAACACCATATATTTT. Its protein product is CASRRSSGNTIYF.

The chain couples TRBV29-1 to TRBJ2-7, with TRBD1 identical over 8 bases. The germline V gene has CDR1 SQVTM and CDR2 ANQGSEA. The junction had 6 bases not matched to a gene; V was cut back by 1 base and J by 1 base. The length of the CDR3 is 15 residues. The CDR3 spells CSVEVFGQGSYEQYF. Written as DNA, the CDR3 is TGCAGCGTTGAAGTTTTTGGACAGGGTTCCTACGAGCAGTACTTC.

Many counts were recorded for this clonotype. The CDR3 is CASSLEWLRPKRAFF. The CDR3 nucleotides are TGCGCCAGCAGCTTGGAATGGCTGCGCCCTAAGAGAGCTTTCTTT. The rearrangement links TRBV5-1 to TRBJ1-1; D gene ambiguous. This CDR3 is 15 amino acids long. The germline V gene has CDR1 SGHRS and CDR2 YFSETQ. Trimming removed 0 bases from V and 10 bases from J, with 19 bases in between.

CDR3 sequence reads: CASSLSSGGAYLRNNEQFF. The CDR3 region has the DNA TGCGCCAGCAGCCTTAGCAGCGGGGGGGCCTATCTTAGAAATAATGAGCAGTTCTTC. The chain has TRBV5-1 and TRBJ2-1; 10 bases align to TRBD2. The germline V gene has CDR1 SGHRS and CDR2 YFSETQ. The V segment lost 4 bases and the J segment 7 bases; nucleotides outside the gene matches: 20. CDR3 length equals 19 residues.

In its sample, this clonotype was seen a few times. The V gene is TRBV2, the J gene TRBJ2-3; TRBD2 might be the D (6 bases). V was cut by 9 bases and J by 2 bases, with 15 bases left in between. There are 14 residues in the CDR3. Per the germline V gene, CDR1 is SNHLY and CDR2 is FYNNEI. CDR3 DNA sequence: TGTGCCAGGCACGATGCGGGAATCACAGATACGCAGTATTTT. Amino acid sequence: CARHDAGITDTQYF.

The V and J genes are TRBV13 and TRBJ1-1, with a possible D match to TRBD1 (5 bases). The V end was cut by 5 bases, the J end by 1 base, with 11 bases between. This CDR3 spans 14 amino acids. In germline, CDR1 is PRHDT, CDR2 FYEKMQ (reference sequence). The DNA of the CDR3 is TGTGCCAGCAGCCCGGGACGGGGGAACACTGAAGCTTTCTTT. Amino acids: CASSPGRGNTEAFF.

The table lists this clonotype with many counts. This chain links TRBV4-2 with TRBJ2-2; tentatively, D is TRBD2 (5 bases). This CDR3 is 16 amino acids long. Germline-derived CDR1 and CDR2 are LGHNA and YNFKEQ. V lost 0 bases and J lost 0, with 8 bases in between. The CDR3 bases are TGTGCCAGCAGCCAAGATAGCGTTACGAACACCGGGGAGCTGTTTTTT. Translating gives CASSQDSVTNTGELFF.

This clonotype has more than one count but fewer than ten. The rearrangement uses TRBV5-6 and TRBJ2-7; TRBD1 is a possible D gene (7 bases). The CDR3 spans 13 residues. V was trimmed by 3 bases and J by 2 bases, leaving 9 bases between them. Germline lookup yields CDR1 SGHDT and CDR2 YYEEEE. As DNA, the CDR3 is TGTGCCAGCAGCTGGAGGGGGCCCTACGAGCAGTACTTC. This gives the protein CASSWRGPYEQYF.